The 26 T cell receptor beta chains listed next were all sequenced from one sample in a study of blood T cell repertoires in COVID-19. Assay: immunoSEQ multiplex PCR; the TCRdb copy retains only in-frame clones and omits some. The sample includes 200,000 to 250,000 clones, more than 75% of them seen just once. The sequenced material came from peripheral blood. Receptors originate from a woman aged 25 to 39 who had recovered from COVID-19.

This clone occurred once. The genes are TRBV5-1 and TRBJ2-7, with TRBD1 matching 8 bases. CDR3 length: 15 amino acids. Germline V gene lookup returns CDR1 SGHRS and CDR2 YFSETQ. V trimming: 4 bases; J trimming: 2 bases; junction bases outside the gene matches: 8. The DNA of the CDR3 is TGCGCCAGCAGCCCAGGGACAGGCGAACCCTACGAGCAGTACTTC. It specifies CASSPGTGEPYEQYF.

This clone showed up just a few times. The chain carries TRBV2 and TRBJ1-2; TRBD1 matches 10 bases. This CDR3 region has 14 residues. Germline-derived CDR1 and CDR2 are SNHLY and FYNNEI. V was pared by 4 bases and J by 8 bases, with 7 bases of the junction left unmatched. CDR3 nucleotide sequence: TGTGCCAGCAGTGTCCGGGGACAGGGGAACGGCTACACCTTC. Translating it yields CASSVRGQGNGYTF.

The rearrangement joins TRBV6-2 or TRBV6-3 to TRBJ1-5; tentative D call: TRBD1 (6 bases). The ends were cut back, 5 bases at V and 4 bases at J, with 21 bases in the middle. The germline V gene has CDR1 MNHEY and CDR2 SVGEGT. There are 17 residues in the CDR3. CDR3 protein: CASSPATTGRPNQPQHF. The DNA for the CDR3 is TGTGCCAGCAGTCCCGCCACGACAGGTAGGCCAAATCAGCCCCAGCATTTT.

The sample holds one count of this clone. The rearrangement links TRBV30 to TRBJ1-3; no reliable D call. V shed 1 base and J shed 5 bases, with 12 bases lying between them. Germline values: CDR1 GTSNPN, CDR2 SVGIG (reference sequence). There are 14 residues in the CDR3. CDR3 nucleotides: TGTGCCTGGAGTGGGGGAGTTGTTCGAAACACCATATATTTT. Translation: CAWSGGVVRNTIYF.

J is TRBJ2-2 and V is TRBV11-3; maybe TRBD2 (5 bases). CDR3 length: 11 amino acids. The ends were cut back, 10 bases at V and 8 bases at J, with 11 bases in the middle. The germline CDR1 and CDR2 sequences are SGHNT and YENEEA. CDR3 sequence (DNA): TGTGCCACCCGGGGAGCTGGGGAGCTGTTTTTT. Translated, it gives CATRGAGELFF. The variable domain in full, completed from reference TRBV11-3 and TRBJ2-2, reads EAGVVQSPRYKIIEKKQPVAFWCNPISGHNTLYWYLQNLGQGPELLIRYENEEAVDDSQLPKDRFSAERLKGVDSTLKIQPAELGDSAVYLCATRGAGELFFGEGSRLTVL.

CDR3 in DNA: TGTGCCAGCTCACCCGTCGGGGGTGGACAGGGGCCCCAAGTCGCTTTCTTT. It specifies CASSPVGGGQGPQVAFF. This chain links TRBV18 with TRBJ1-1; TRBD1 agrees at 9 bases. Germline values: CDR1 KGHSH, CDR2 LQKENI. J gave up 11 bases and V 3 bases, and 19 bases lay outside the gene matches. The CDR3 covers 17 residues.

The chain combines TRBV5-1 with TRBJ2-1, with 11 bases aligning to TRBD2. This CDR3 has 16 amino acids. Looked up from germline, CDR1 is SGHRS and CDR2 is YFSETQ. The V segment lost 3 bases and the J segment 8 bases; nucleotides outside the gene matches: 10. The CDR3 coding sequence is TGCGCCAGCAGCTCCCCGACTAGCGGGGAGGGGGATGAGCAGTTCTTC. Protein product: CASSSPTSGEGDEQFF.

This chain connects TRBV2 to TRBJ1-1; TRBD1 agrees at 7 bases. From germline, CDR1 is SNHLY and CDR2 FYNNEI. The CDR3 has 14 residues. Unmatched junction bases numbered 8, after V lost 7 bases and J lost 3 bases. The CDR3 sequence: CASTRQGRDTEAFF. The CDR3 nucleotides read TGTGCCAGCACTAGACAGGGACGTGACACTGAAGCTTTCTTT.

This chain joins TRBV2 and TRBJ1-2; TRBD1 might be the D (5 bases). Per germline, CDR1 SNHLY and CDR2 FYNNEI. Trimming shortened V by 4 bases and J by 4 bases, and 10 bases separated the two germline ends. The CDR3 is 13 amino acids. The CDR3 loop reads CASSADTLYGYTF. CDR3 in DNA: TGTGCCAGCAGTGCGGACACCCTCTATGGCTACACCTTC. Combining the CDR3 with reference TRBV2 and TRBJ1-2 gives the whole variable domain EPEVTQTPSHQVTQMGQEVILRCVPISNHLYFYWYRQILGQKVEFLVSFYNNEISEKSEIFDDQFSVERPDGSNFTLKIRSTKLEDSAMYFCASSADTLYGYTFGSGTRLTVV.

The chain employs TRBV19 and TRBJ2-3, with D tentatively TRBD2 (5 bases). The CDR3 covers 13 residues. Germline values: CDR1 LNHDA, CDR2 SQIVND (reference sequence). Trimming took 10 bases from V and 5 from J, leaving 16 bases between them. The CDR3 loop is CATRVSGVDTQYF. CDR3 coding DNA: TGTGCCACCCGGGTCTCCGGGGTAGATACGCAGTATTTT.

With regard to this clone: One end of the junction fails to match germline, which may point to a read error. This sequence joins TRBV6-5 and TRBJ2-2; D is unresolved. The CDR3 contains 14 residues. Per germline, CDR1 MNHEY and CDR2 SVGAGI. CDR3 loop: CAGSLQKFTGELFF. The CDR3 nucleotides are TGTGCCGGCAGTCTACAGAAGTTCACCGGGGAGCTGTTTTTT.

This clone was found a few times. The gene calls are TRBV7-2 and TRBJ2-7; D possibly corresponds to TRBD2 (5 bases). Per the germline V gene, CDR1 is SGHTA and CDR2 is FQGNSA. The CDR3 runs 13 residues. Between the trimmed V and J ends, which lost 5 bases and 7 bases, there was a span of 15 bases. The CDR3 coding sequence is TGTGCCAGCAGCAAGGACTCAAATGGGGAGCAGTACTTC. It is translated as CASSKDSNGEQYF.

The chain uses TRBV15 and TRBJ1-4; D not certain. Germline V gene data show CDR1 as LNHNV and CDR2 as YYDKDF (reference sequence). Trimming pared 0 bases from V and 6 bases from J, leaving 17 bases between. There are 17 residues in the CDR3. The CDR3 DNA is TGTGCCACCAGCAGAGATATCCCCTCTCGCGGGGATGAAAAACTGTTTTTT. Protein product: CATSRDIPSRGDEKLFF.

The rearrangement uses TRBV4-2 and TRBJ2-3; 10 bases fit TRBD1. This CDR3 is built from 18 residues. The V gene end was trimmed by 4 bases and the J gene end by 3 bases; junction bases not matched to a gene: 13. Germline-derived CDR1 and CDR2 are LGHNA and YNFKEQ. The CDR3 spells CASSLRITTGGATDTQYF. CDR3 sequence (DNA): TGTGCCAGCAGCCTACGAATTACGACAGGGGGCGCGACAGATACGCAGTATTTT.

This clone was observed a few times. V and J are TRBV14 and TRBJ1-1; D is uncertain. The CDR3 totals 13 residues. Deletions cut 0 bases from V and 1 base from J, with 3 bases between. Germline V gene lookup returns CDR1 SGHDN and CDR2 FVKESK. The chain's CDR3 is CASSQDRNTEAFF. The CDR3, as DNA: TGTGCCAGCAGCCAAGACAGGAACACTGAAGCTTTCTTT.

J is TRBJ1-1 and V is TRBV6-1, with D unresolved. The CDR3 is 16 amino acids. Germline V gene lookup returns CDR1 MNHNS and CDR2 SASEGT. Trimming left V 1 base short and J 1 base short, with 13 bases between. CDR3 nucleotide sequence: TGTGCCAGCAGTGAAGAAAGAGGCCGGGGGAACACTGAAGCTTTCTTT. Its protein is CASSEERGRGNTEAFF.

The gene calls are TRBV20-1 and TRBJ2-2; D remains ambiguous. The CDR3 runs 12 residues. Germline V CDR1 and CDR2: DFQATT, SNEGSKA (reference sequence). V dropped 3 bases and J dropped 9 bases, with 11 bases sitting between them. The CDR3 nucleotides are TGCAGTGCTAGTATTGGGCCACGGGAGCTGTTTTTT. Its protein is CSASIGPRELFF.

The CDR3, as DNA: TGTGCCAGCAGCCGAGCGGGGGGGCCGTCCAATGAGCAGTTCTTC. Encoded protein: CASSRAGGPSNEQFF. This sequence joins TRBV5-6 and TRBJ2-1; 10 nucleotides agree with TRBD2. The CDR3 covers 15 residues. Germline V lookup: CDR1 SGHDT, CDR2 YYEEEE. J lost 6 bases, V lost 4 bases, and 7 bases had no gene match.

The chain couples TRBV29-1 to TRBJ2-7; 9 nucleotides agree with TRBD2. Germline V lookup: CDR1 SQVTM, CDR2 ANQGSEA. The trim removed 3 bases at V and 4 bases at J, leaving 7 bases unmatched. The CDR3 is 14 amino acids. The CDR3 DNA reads TGCAGCGTTGATGGCGGGGGGGCCAGGTACGAGCAGTACTTC. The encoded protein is CSVDGGGARYEQYF.

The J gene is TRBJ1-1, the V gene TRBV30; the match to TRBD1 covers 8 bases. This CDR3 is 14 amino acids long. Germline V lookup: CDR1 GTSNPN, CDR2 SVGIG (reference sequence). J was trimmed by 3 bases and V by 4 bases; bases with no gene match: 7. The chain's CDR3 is CAWTPDRADTEAFF. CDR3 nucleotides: TGTGCCTGGACCCCGGACAGGGCGGACACTGAAGCTTTCTTT.

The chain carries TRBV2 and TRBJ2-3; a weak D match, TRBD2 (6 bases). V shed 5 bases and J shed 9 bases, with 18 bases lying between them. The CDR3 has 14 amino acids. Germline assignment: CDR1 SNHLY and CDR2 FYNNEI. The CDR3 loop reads CASSKTRREGTQYF. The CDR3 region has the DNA TGTGCCAGCAGTAAAACTAGGCGGGAAGGAACGCAGTATTTT.

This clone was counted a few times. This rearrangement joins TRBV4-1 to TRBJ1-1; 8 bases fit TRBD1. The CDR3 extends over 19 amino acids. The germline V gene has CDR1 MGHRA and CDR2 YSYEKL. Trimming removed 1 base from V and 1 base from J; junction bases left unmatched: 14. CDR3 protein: CASSQALSRGPGRNTEAFF. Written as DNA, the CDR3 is TGCGCCAGCAGCCAAGCCCTATCCAGGGGGCCAGGTAGGAACACTGAAGCTTTCTTT.

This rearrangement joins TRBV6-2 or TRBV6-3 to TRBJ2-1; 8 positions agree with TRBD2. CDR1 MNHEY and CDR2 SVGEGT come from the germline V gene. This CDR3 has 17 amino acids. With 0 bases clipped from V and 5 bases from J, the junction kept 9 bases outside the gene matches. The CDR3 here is CASSYSLRGAINNEQFF. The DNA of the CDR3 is TGTGCCAGCAGTTACTCTTTGCGGGGGGCGATAAACAATGAGCAGTTCTTC.

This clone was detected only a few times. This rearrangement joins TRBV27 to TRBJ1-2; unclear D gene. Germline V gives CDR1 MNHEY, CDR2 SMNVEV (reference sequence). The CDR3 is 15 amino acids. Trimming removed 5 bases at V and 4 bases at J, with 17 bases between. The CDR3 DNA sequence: TGTGCCAGCAGTCCCCTGCCAGACGGGTTCTATGGCTACACCTTC. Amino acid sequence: CASSPLPDGFYGYTF.

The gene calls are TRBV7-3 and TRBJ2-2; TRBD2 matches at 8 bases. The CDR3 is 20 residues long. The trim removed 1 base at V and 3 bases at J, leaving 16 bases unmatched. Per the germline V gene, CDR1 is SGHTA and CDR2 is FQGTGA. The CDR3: CASSLKGTSWFIKYTGELFF. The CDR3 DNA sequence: TGTGCCAGCAGCTTAAAGGGGACTAGTTGGTTCATTAAATACACCGGGGAGCTGTTTTTT.

CDR3: CSASPPGLHTDTQYF. CDR3 DNA sequence: TGCAGTGCTAGTCCTCCGGGACTACACACAGATACGCAGTATTTT. The chain combines TRBV20-1 with TRBJ2-3; TRBD2 agrees at 7 bases. The J segment lost 2 bases and the V segment lost 3 bases, leaving 8 bases of the junction unmatched. This CDR3 is built from 15 residues. In germline, CDR1 is DFQATT, CDR2 SNEGSKA (reference sequence).